This TCR beta chain was captured in a study of regulatory T cells in long-lasting Graves disease. Combining iRepertoire HTBI primers with Arm-PCR of CDR3 regions, the authors built TCR beta libraries. TCRdb analysed the multiplex PCR reads with MiXCR anew, one entry per CDR3 protein. The sample has hundreds of thousands of distinct CDR3 sequences; roughly 13% are singletons. Stated time point: newly diagnosed GD, antithyroid drugs for less than 3 months. PBMC-extracted RNA yielded the TCR library. This CDR3 spans 15 amino acids. Looked up from germline, CDR1 is MDHEN and CDR2 is SYDVKM. Trimming at V came to 4 bases and at J to 4 bases, leaving 5 bases not matched to a gene. Study outcomes and limitations: A limited number of samples was an acknowledged limitation.

This clonotype was counted at least ten times. The antigen is undetermined. These sequences were also reported in another study, on T cells in Graves' hyperthyroidism and ophthalmopathy. That source reports: By a 13 V-J model, ophthalmopathy was set apart from stable hyperthyroidism.

The sequence derives from a young man with Graves disease. Sequencing was performed on peripheral blood mononuclear cells (PBMCs), taken at new diagnosis, from a patient treated with antithyroid drugs. J is TRBJ2-7 and V is TRBV28; 12 bases are a match to TRBD2. DNA of the CDR3: TGTGCCAGCAGTTCGACTAGCGGGAGACGGTACGAGCAGTACTTC. It specifies CASSSTSGRRYEQYF.